These 8 T cell receptor beta chains share one sample of origin, sequenced in a study of T-cell memory formation after mild COVID-19. MiXCR, run by TCRdb on the 5' RACE reads, gives a single entry per CDR3 protein. The sample has 35,000 to 45,000 distinct CDR3 sequences, more than 7% seen once. The sequenced material came from PBMCs or a T cell subset sorted from them (not recorded which). These receptors came from a man between 18 and 35 years old who had mild COVID-19 (a few samples of this study predate the infection). Cell type and time point are not known.

The chain combines TRBV3-1 with TRBJ2-2; 7 bases match TRBD1. The CDR3 loop spans 16 amino acids. Germline V gene lookup returns CDR1 LGHDT and CDR2 YNNKEL (reference sequence). V lost 4 bases to trimming and J lost 4 bases; unmatched junction nucleotides: 9. The CDR3 region is CASSPSTGFGTGELFF. In DNA form, the CDR3 reads TGTGCCAGCAGCCCCTCGACAGGGTTCGGCACCGGGGAGCTGTTTTTT.

This clonotype was seen a few times. This rearrangement joins TRBV5-1 to TRBJ2-1, with D perhaps TRBD1 (5 bases). Germline CDR1 reads SGHRS; CDR2 reads YFSETQ. V lost 4 bases, J lost 4 bases, and 12 bases lay in between. The length of the CDR3 is 14 residues. CDR3: CASSPTTDYNEQFF. As DNA, the CDR3 is TGCGCCAGCAGCCCGACGACAGATTACAATGAGCAGTTCTTC.

This clonotype was counted at least ten times. The J gene is TRBJ1-1, the V gene TRBV6-5, with TRBD1 as a possible D gene (6 bases). V dropped 2 bases and J dropped 4 bases, with 14 bases sitting between them. Germline CDR1 and CDR2: MNHEY and SVGAGI. This CDR3 comprises 15 residues. In DNA, the CDR3 is TGTGCCAGCAGTTACAGGTCGGCAGGGGCCACTGAAGCTTTCTTT. Amino acids: CASSYRSAGATEAFF.

The V and J genes are TRBV4-3 and TRBJ1-5; no definite D call. Germline CDR1 and CDR2: LGHNA and YSLEER. V gave up 0 bases and J gave up 5 bases, with 14 bases separating them. This CDR3 has 16 amino acids. The CDR3, as DNA: TGCGCCAGCAGCCAAGAAGGAGGGAGGACGGATCAGCCCCAGCATTTT. As protein: CASSQEGGRTDQPQHF.

This rearrangement joins TRBV11-2 to TRBJ2-2, with 9 nucleotides matching TRBD1. This CDR3 region has 15 residues. In germline, CDR1 is SGHAT, CDR2 FQNNGV. V lost 5 bases and J lost 5; bases outside the gene matches: 6. The CDR3 sequence is CASSKQGATTGELFF. Here the CDR3 DNA reads TGTGCCAGCAGCAAACAGGGGGCGACTACCGGGGAGCTGTTTTTT.

V and J are TRBV19 and TRBJ2-3; D ambiguous. The CDR3 has 11 residues. The V and J ends lost 6 bases and 6 bases respectively, with 7 bases between them. Germline V gene lookup returns CDR1 LNHDA and CDR2 SQIVND (reference sequence). The CDR3 here is CASRVADTQYF. The CDR3 DNA is TGTGCCAGTAGGGTCGCGGATACGCAGTATTTT.

A few counts support this clonotype. The rearrangement links TRBV9 to TRBJ2-7; 8 nucleotides line up with TRBD1. Germline V CDR1 and CDR2: SGDLS, YYNGEE. The CDR3 is 12 residues long. V trimming: 3 bases; J trimming: 5 bases; junction bases outside the gene matches: 1. CDR3 sequence (DNA): TGTGCCAGCAGCGCGACAGGGGACGAGCAGTACTTC. It translates to CASSATGDEQYF.

This clonotype was seen at least ten times. The rearrangement joins TRBV5-4 to TRBJ2-1; D perhaps matches TRBD1 (6 bases). The CDR3 covers 16 residues. Trimming left V 4 bases short and J 2 bases short, with 16 bases between. The germline CDR1 and CDR2 sequences are SGHNT and YYREEE (reference sequence). CDR3 residues: CASSLPQGITYNEQFF. As DNA, the CDR3 is TGTGCCAGCAGCCTACCACAGGGTATCACCTACAATGAGCAGTTCTTC.